A single sample gave rise to the 3 T cell receptor beta chains below, sequenced in a study of blood T cell repertoires in COVID-19. The protocol was immunoSEQ multiplex PCR, while the TCRdb copy is restricted to in-frame clones and leaves out a portion. In the table there are 310,000 or so clones, roughly 89% of which are singletons. Material: PBMCs or T cells enriched from blood (not recorded which). The receptors shown here come from a woman under 30 who had recovered from COVID-19.

The V call is TRBV7-2, the J call TRBJ2-3, with TRBD2 matching over 14 bases. The germline CDR1 and CDR2 sequences are SGHTA and FQGNSA. The CDR3 extends over 16 amino acids. The J segment lost 5 bases and the V segment lost 2 bases, leaving 3 bases of the junction unmatched. The CDR3 protein is CASSLFGLAGGDTQYF. The CDR3, as DNA: TGTGCCAGCAGCTTATTCGGACTAGCGGGGGGAGATACGCAGTATTTT.

The gene calls are TRBV4-2 and TRBJ2-7; D remains unclear. CDR1 is LGHNA and CDR2 is YNFKEQ in the germline V gene. Trimming took 1 base from V and 2 from J, leaving 9 bases between them. The CDR3 is 14 amino acids. CDR3 in DNA: TGTGCCAGCAGCCAAGTTGAGTTGGCCTACGAGCAGTACTTC. It specifies CASSQVELAYEQYF.

The CDR3 region is CASSSIDRLSSYNSPLHF. The DNA of the CDR3 is TGTGCCAGCAGCTCGATCGACAGACTGAGCTCCTATAATTCACCCCTCCACTTT. The rearrangement joins TRBV5-6 to TRBJ1-6, with a tentative D call TRBD1 (5 bases). From germline, CDR1 is SGHDT and CDR2 YYEEEE. This CDR3 is 18 amino acids long. Trimming removed 3 bases from V and 0 bases from J, with 16 bases in between.